The 24 T cell receptor beta chains below were found in one sample sequenced in a study of blood T cell repertoires in COVID-19. Assay: immunoSEQ multiplex PCR; the TCRdb copy retains only in-frame clones and omits some. The data hold about 100,000 clones, with approximately 92% observed a single time. Sequenced: peripheral blood. Receptors originate from a woman aged 80 or older with acute or convalescent COVID-19.

V gene TRBV20-1 combines with J gene TRBJ1-1, with 8 nucleotides matching TRBD1. CDR3 size: 15 residues. V shed 3 bases, J shed 0 bases, and the junction held 6 bases outside the gene matches. Germline CDR1 DFQATT, CDR2 SNEGSKA (reference sequence). The DNA of the CDR3 is TGCAGTGCTAGTAACTGGGGACAGGTGAACACTGAAGCTTTCTTT. It is translated as CSASNWGQVNTEAFF.

The chain has TRBV3-1 (or the pseudogene TRBV3-2) and TRBJ1-2; a weak D match, TRBD1 (5 bases). The length of the CDR3 is 14 residues. Germline assignment: CDR1 LGHDT and CDR2 YNNKEL (reference sequence). The V end lost 2 bases, the J end lost 8 bases, and 15 bases lay between the germline ends. Here the CDR3 DNA reads TGTGCCAGCAGCCAAAAGGTCTGGGGCGGCGGCTACACCTTC. Its protein is CASSQKVWGGGYTF.

The chain joins TRBV5-1 to TRBJ2-7; TRBD1 agrees at 7 bases. CDR1 is SGHRS, CDR2 YFSETQ, per germline. This CDR3 is 14 amino acids long. With V trimmed by 4 bases and J by 3 bases, 7 bases remained unmatched. This CDR3 is CASSPGTEGYEQYF. The CDR3, as DNA: TGCGCCAGCAGCCCCGGGACAGAGGGCTACGAGCAGTACTTC.

This chain links TRBV10-1 with TRBJ2-2; D unresolved. Between the trimmed V and J ends, which lost 7 bases and 0 bases, there was a span of 9 bases. This CDR3 has 14 amino acids. CDR1 is WNHNN, CDR2 SYGVQD, per germline (reference sequence). The CDR3 nucleotides read TGCGCCAGCAAAATGGCAGCGAACACCGGGGAGCTGTTTTTT. Encoded protein: CASKMAANTGELFF.

This sequence joins TRBV2 and TRBJ2-2, with a possible D match to TRBD1 (6 bases). CDR3 length: 13 amino acids. The germline V gene encodes CDR1 SNHLY and CDR2 FYNNEI. V was shortened by 4 bases and J by 7 bases, with 10 bases between the two germline ends. CDR3 amino acids: CASSGQGFGELFF. The CDR3 DNA reads TGTGCCAGCAGTGGGCAGGGGTTCGGGGAGCTGTTTTTT.

The chain recombines TRBV10-3 with TRBJ1-4; possible D gene TRBD1, 5 bases. This CDR3 comprises 13 residues. Trimming removed 4 bases at V and 7 bases at J, with 10 bases between. Germline V gives CDR1 ENHRY, CDR2 SYGVKD. CDR3 DNA: TGTGCCATCAGTGGACTTAGGGGTGAAAAACTGTTTTTT. This encodes CAISGLRGEKLFF.

This clone has only a few counts. The chain combines TRBV5-6 with TRBJ1-2; tentatively, D is TRBD1 (6 bases). The CDR3 is 14 residues long. Germline CDR1 is SGHDT and CDR2 is YYEEEE. V was trimmed by 4 bases and J by 8 bases, leaving 18 bases between them. CDR3 amino acids: CASSVRTVRWGYTF. The CDR3 region has the DNA TGTGCCAGCAGCGTCCGGACAGTTCGATGGGGCTACACCTTC.

The chain carries TRBV7-9 and TRBJ2-5; D call uncertain. Germline V CDR1 and CDR2: SEHNR, FQNEAQ (reference sequence). The germline V and J ends were trimmed by 7 bases and 2 bases, with 8 bases remaining between them. This CDR3 comprises 12 residues. The CDR3 DNA reads TGTGCCAGCACCCTATCGCAAGAGACCCAGTACTTC. It yields the protein CASTLSQETQYF.

This chain uses TRBV29-1 with TRBJ1-1; 8 bases agree with TRBD1. CDR1 is SQVTM, CDR2 ANQGSEA, per germline. The J segment lost 1 base and the V segment lost 2 bases, leaving 3 bases of the junction unmatched. The CDR3 spans 14 residues. Here the CDR3 reads CSVERQGANTEAFF. CDR3 coding DNA: TGCAGCGTTGAAAGGCAGGGGGCGAACACTGAAGCTTTCTTT.

The V and J genes are TRBV5-1 and TRBJ2-5; tentatively, D is TRBD1 (6 bases). From germline, CDR1 is SGHRS and CDR2 YFSETQ. Trimming left V 0 bases short and J 3 bases short, with 15 bases between. CDR3 size: 16 residues. DNA of the CDR3: TGCGCCAGCAGCTTGGGCCTTTCAGGGGCGGAAGAGACCCAGTACTTC. Amino acids: CASSLGLSGAEETQYF.

The rearrangement links TRBV30 to TRBJ1-4, with D maybe TRBD1 (5 bases). V was pared by 2 bases and J by 5 bases, with 9 bases between. CDR3 length: 13 residues. Germline assignment: CDR1 GTSNPN and CDR2 SVGIG (reference sequence). The CDR3 nucleotides are TGTGCCTGGAGTAGTAGGGGCAATGAAAAACTGTTTTTT. Its protein is CAWSSRGNEKLFF.

The chain combines TRBV10-1 with TRBJ2-7; 8 bases fit TRBD1. The germline V gene has CDR1 WNHNN and CDR2 SYGVQD (reference sequence). Trimming took 6 bases from V and 4 from J; bases not matched to a gene: 8. This CDR3 contains 14 residues. The CDR3 nucleotides read TGCGCCAGCAGCGACCGACAGGGGAGGTACGAGCAGTACTTC. Translated: CASSDRQGRYEQYF.

This clone came up once. The rearrangement uses TRBV19 and TRBJ2-7, with TRBD1 identical over 8 bases. CDR3 length: 15 residues. Germline V gene data show CDR1 as LNHDA and CDR2 as SQIVND (reference sequence). Trimming at V came to 7 bases and at J to 0 bases, leaving 8 bases not matched to a gene. The CDR3 sequence: CASTHRDRPSYEQYF. In DNA form, the CDR3 reads TGTGCCAGTACACACCGGGACAGGCCCTCCTACGAGCAGTACTTC.

About this clone itself: This sample also contains other DNA sequences that code for the same CDR3. V usage is TRBV29-1 and J usage is TRBJ2-7; 7 positions match TRBD1. Trimming removed 4 bases from V and 2 bases from J; junction bases left unmatched: 2. This CDR3 region has 12 residues. Germline V gives CDR1 SQVTM, CDR2 ANQGSEA. CDR3 amino acids: CSVGQGTYEQYF. As DNA, the CDR3 is TGCAGCGTTGGACAGGGTACCTACGAGCAGTACTTC.

The chain employs TRBV5-1 and TRBJ2-6, with 8 bases identical to TRBD1. The V gene end was trimmed by 0 bases and the J gene end by 0 bases; junction bases not matched to a gene: 8. The V gene's germline CDR1 is SGHRS and CDR2 YFSETQ. The CDR3 contains 19 residues. CDR3 in DNA: TGCGCCAGCAGCTTGGGGACAGGGCGTAGATTCTCTGGGGCCAACGTCCTGACTTTC. It translates to CASSLGTGRRFSGANVLTF.

In this sample, this clone turned up once. The V call is TRBV21-1, the J call TRBJ1-1; whether TRBD1, the table's D call, matches the DNA was not checked. TRBV21-1 constitutes a pseudogene. This CDR3 is built from 17 residues. CDR3 in amino acids: CASSKDGTGRESAEAFF. In DNA, the CDR3 is TGTGCCAGCAGCAAAGATGGGACAGGGAGAGAGTCGGCTGAAGCTTTCTTT.

This chain uses TRBV18 with TRBJ2-2; TRBD2 might be the D (5 bases). The germline CDR1 and CDR2 sequences are KGHSH and LQKENI. Trimming cost V 3 bases and J 6 bases, with 11 bases left between them. The CDR3 is made up of 14 amino acids. Written as DNA, the CDR3 is TGTGCCAGCTCACCCCCGGGGATCGCCGGGGAGCTGTTTTTT. Amino acid sequence: CASSPPGIAGELFF.

V and J are TRBV18 and TRBJ2-1, with 9 bases fitting TRBD2. CDR1 and CDR2 (germline): KGHSH, LQKENI. The length of the CDR3 is 13 residues. Trimming took 8 bases from V and 5 from J; bases not matched to a gene: 4. CDR3 residues: CASRPSGDNEQFF. CDR3 in DNA: TGTGCCAGCCGGCCTAGCGGGGACAATGAGCAGTTCTTC.

The rearrangement uses TRBV14 and TRBJ2-1; D perhaps matches TRBD1 (5 bases). The germline V gene has CDR1 SGHDN and CDR2 FVKESK. V was clipped by 4 bases and J by 4 bases, with 8 bases between them. The CDR3 totals 13 residues. The CDR3 protein is CASSLDRYNEQFF. The DNA of the CDR3 is TGTGCCAGCAGCCTTGACAGATACAATGAGCAGTTCTTC.

J is TRBJ2-5 and V is TRBV5-1; TRBD1 might be the D (5 bases). There are 14 residues in the CDR3. Trimming removed 4 bases from V and 2 bases from J, with 12 bases in between. Germline CDR1 and CDR2: SGHRS and YFSETQ. The CDR3 sequence is CASSPSTAQETQYF. The CDR3 DNA follows: TGCGCCAGCAGCCCCTCGACAGCGCAAGAGACCCAGTACTTC.

The chain has TRBV1 and TRBJ2-4; the D call of TRBD2 is as the table states it, not checked on the DNA. TRBV1 is recorded as a pseudogene. The CDR3 is 14 amino acids. The CDR3 reads CTNGLAGWLNIQYF. The CDR3 DNA reads TGCACCAACGGACTAGCGGGGTGGTTGAACATTCAGTACTTC.

The J gene is TRBJ1-1, the V gene TRBV27; D might be TRBD1 (5 bases). Trimming removed 2 bases from V and 2 bases from J, with 6 bases in between. From germline, CDR1 is MNHEY and CDR2 SMNVEV (reference sequence). The CDR3 sequence is 13 residues long. In nucleotides, the CDR3 is TGTGCCAGCAGTTTAGGGGCAAACACTGAAGCTTTCTTT. This gives the protein CASSLGANTEAFF.

The CDR3 spells CASSEEIMNTEAFF. DNA for the CDR3: TGCGCCAGCAGTGAGGAGATCATGAACACTGAAGCTTTCTTT. The chain has TRBV10-2 and TRBJ1-1; D not certain. Trimming stripped 2 bases from V and 0 bases from J, with 7 bases between. This CDR3 spans 14 amino acids. Germline V CDR1 and CDR2: WSHSY, SAAADI.

The rearrangement links TRBV5-4 to TRBJ2-5, with 14 bases aligning to TRBD2. CDR1 and CDR2 (germline): SGHNT, YYREEE (reference sequence). V shed 2 bases and J 9 bases; nucleotides not matched to a gene: 9. The CDR3 is 16 amino acids. The CDR3 sequence: CASSLRSRTSGGPQYF. The CDR3 DNA is TGTGCCAGCAGCTTACGGTCCAGGACTAGCGGGGGGCCCCAGTACTTC.